This T cell receptor beta chain came from a study of siplizumab effects on memory and regulatory T cells. General study results and limits: Siplizumab gave mappable alloreactive CD4+ clones an average Treg-derived fraction of approximately 69%, against approximately 29% in controls.

About this clone: Its antigen remains unidentified.

The CDR3 runs to 15 residues. Trimming pared 2 bases from V and 11 bases from J, leaving 21 bases between. CDR1 is MRHNA and CDR2 is SNTAGT in the germline V gene. The method was immunoSEQ multiplex PCR; TCRdb's version includes in-frame clones alone and lacks a portion of them. Altogether approximately 91,000 clones are present, approximately 95% being singletons, with the ten largest covering under 20%. Sample: CD8+ T cells sorted from blood. The receptor comes from a human donor in good health. The chain is built from TRBV6-4 and TRBJ2-5; D unresolved. The CDR3 nucleotides are TGTGCCAGCAGTGACAGAGTAGGACCTGTCTCTGAGCAGTACTTC. It is translated as CASSDRVGPVSEQYF.